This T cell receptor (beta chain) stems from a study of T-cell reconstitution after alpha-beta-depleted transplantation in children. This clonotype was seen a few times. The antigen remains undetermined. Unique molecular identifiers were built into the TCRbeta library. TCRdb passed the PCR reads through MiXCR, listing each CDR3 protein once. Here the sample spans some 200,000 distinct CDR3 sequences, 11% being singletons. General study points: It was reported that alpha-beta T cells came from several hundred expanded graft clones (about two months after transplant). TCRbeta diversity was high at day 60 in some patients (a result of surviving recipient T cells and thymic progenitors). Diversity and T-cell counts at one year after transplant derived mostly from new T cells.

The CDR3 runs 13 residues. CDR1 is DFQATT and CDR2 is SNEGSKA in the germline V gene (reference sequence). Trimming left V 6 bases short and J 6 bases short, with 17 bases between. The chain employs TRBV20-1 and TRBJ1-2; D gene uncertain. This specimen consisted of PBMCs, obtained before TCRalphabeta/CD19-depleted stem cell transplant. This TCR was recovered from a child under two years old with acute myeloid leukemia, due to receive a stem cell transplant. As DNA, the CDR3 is TGCAGTGCCCGACTCCTCTCAAAAGATGGCTACACCTTC. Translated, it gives CSARLLSKDGYTF.